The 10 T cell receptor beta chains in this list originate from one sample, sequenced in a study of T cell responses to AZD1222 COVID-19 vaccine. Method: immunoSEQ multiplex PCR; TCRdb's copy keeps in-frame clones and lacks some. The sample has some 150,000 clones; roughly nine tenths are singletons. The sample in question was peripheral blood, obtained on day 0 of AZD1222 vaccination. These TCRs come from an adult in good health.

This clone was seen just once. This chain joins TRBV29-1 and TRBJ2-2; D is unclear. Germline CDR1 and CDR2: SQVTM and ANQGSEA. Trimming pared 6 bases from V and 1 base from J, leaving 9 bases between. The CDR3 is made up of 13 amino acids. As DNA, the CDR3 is TGCAGCGTGAGAGGTTGGAACACCGGGGAGCTGTTTTTT. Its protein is CSVRGWNTGELFF.

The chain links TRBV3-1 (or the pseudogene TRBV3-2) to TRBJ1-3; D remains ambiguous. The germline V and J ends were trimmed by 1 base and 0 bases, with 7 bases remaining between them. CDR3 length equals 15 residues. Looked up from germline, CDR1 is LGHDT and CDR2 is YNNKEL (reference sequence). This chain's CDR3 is CASSQVSVSGNTIYF. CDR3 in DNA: TGTGCCAGCAGCCAAGTAAGCGTCTCTGGAAACACCATATATTTT.

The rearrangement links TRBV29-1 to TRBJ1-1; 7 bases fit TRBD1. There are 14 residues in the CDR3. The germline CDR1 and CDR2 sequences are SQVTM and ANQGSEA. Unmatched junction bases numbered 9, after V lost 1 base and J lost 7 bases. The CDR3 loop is CSVEARVRGSEAFF. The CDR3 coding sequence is TGCAGCGTTGAAGCTCGTGTCAGGGGGAGTGAAGCTTTCTTT.

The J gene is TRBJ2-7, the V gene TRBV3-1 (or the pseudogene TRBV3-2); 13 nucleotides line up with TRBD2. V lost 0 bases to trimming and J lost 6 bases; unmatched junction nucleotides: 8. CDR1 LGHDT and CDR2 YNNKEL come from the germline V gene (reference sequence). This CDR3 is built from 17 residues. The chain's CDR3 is CASSQERTSGSPPEQYF. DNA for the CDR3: TGTGCCAGCAGCCAAGAAAGGACTAGCGGGAGTCCTCCCGAGCAGTACTTC.

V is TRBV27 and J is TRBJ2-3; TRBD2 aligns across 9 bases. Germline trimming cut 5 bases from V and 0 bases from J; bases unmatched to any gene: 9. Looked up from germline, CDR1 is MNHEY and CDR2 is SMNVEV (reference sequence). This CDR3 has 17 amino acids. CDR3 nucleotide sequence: TGTGCCAGCAGTCCTCTCGAGACTAGCGGTAGCACAGATACGCAGTATTTT. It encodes CASSPLETSGSTDTQYF.

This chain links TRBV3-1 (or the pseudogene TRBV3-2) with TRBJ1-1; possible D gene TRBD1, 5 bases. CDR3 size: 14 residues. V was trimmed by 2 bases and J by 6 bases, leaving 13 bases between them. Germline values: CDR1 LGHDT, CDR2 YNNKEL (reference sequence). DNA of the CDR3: TGTGCCAGCAGCCAACCGGCGGGGGTCTCTGAAGCTTTCTTT. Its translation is CASSQPAGVSEAFF.

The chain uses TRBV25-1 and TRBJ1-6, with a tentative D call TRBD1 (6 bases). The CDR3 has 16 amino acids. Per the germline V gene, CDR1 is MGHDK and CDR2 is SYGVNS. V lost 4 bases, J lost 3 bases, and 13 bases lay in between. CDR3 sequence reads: CASSGHEGGYNSPLHF. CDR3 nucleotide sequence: TGTGCCAGCAGTGGTCACGAGGGGGGCTATAATTCACCCCTCCACTTT.

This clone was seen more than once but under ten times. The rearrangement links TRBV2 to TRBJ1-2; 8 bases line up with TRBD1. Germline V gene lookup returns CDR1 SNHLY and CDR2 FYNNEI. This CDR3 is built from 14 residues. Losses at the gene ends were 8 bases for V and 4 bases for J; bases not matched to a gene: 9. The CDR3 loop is CASRRDRNTYGYTF. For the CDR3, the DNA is TGTGCCAGCCGCCGGGACAGGAACACCTATGGCTACACCTTC.

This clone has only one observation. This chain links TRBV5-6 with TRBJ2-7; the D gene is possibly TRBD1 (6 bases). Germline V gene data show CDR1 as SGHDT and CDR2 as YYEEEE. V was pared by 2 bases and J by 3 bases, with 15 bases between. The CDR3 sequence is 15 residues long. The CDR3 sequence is CASSLGRGIFYEQYF. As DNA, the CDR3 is TGTGCCAGCAGCTTAGGCAGGGGTATATTCTACGAGCAGTACTTC.

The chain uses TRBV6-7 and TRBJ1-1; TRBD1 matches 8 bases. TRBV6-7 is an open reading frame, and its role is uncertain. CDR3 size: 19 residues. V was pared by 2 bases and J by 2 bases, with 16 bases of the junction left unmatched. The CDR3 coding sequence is TGTGCCAGCAGTTACCCAGACCAGGACAGGGCAGAATTAAACACTGAAGCTTTCTTT. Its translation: CASSYPDQDRAELNTEAFF.